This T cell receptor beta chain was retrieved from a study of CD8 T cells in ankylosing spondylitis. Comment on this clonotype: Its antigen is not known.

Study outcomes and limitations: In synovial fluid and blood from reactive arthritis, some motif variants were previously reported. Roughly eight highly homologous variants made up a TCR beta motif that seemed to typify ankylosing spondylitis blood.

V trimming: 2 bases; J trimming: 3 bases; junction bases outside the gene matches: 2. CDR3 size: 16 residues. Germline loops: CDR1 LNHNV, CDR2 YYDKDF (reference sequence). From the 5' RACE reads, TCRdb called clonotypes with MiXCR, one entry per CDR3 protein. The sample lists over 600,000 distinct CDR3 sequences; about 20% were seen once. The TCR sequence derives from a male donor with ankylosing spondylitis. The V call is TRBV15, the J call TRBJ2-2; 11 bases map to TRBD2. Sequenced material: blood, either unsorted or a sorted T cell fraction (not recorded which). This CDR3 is CATSRKGLADTGELFF. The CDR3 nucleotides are TGTGCCACCAGCAGAAAGGGACTAGCGGACACCGGGGAGCTGTTTTTT.